This T cell receptor beta chain was captured in a study of blood T cell repertoires in COVID-19. Germline V gene sequence: CDR1 MNHEY, CDR2 SMNVEV (reference sequence). J was trimmed by 4 bases and V by 5 bases; bases with no gene match: 11. The CDR3 contains 16 residues. Profiled with immunoSEQ multiplex PCR; TCRdb holds only in-frame clones, not every one. Among about 170,000 clones, around nine tenths were seen once, and the ten largest hold around 2.5%. Material: peripheral blood. The gene calls are TRBV27 and TRBJ2-5; TRBD1 matches at 9 bases. The sequence was obtained from a woman older than 75 with COVID-19, enrolled during active disease. CDR3 DNA: TGTGCCAGCAGTGACCAAAGGACAGGGGTAGGAGAGACCCAGTACTTC. It is translated as CASSDQRTGVGETQYF.